This T cell receptor beta chain appears in the sequencing data of a study of early T cells in non-severe SARS-CoV-2 infection. Whole-study context: With bulk RNA from unsorted whole blood as input, sequencing yielded unpaired chains.

Of note for this clonotype: The antigen is not known.

The V segment lost 2 bases and the J segment 10 bases; nucleotides outside the gene matches: 16. The CDR3 length is 17 residues. Study results and caveats: VDJdb matching skewed toward anti-spike CD8 responses, missing private and CD4 specificities.

Individual cDNA molecules received unique molecular identifiers during library preparation. One entry per CDR3 protein, called by TCRdb with MiXCR from the 5' RACE reads. The sample yields 75,000 to 100,000 distinct CDR3 sequences, roughly 13% seen once. The sample was whole blood. The origin of this receptor is an adult who was a healthcare worker with PCR-confirmed SARS-CoV-2 infection or an uninfected control (not recorded which). The rearrangement uses TRBV5-3 and TRBJ1-5, with 9 bases identical to TRBD1. TRBV5-3 is labeled an ORF, and its function is uncertain. The CDR3 nucleotides read TGTGCCAGAAGCTTACTGGGCCGGGACAGGGAAAGAGTACCCCAGCATTTT. It yields the protein CARSLLGRDRERVPQHF.